This T cell receptor beta chain was sequenced during a study of T cells in Graves' hyperthyroidism and ophthalmopathy. RNA transcripts yielded amplified TCR beta CDR3 regions. A set of HTBI primers served as the primers for a first-round RT-PCR of the TCR CDR3. TCRdb re-derived calls from the multiplex PCR reads in MiXCR, one entry per CDR3 protein. The sample gives fewer than 750,000 distinct CDR3 sequences, roughly 15% of which show up once; about 12% is in the top ten. The sample holds many counts of this clonotype. V lost 1 base and J 4 bases, leaving 5 bases between the germline ends. The CDR3 extends over 12 amino acids. CDR1 and CDR2 (germline): SEHNR, FQNEAQ (reference sequence).

The chain carries TRBV7-9 and TRBJ2-7; D call uncertain. This clonotype originated in a woman in her forties or fifties with Graves' ophthalmopathy. Input material: blood. CDR3 residues: CASSLGKYEQYF. The CDR3, as DNA: TGTGCCAGCAGCTTAGGGAAATACGAGCAGTACTTC.